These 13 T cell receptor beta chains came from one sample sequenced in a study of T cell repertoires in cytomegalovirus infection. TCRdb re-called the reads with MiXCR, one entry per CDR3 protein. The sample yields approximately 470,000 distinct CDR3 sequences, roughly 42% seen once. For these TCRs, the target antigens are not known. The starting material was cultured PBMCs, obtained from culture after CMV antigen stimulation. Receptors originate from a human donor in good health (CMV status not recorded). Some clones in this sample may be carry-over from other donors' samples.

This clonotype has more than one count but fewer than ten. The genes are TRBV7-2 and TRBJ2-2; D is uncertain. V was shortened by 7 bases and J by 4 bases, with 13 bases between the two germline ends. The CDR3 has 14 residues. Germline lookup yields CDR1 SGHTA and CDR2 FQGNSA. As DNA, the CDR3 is TGTGCCAGCACTCCAACCCCCATCACCGGGGAGCTGTTTTTT. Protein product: CASTPTPITGELFF.

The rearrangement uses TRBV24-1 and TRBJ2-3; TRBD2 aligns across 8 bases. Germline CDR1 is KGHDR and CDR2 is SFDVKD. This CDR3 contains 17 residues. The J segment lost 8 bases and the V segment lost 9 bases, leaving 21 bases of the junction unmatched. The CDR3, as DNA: TGTGCCACCGAAAGCGGGAGTGGTACCGTGACGGCGGGTACGCAGTATTTT. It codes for CATESGSGTVTAGTQYF.

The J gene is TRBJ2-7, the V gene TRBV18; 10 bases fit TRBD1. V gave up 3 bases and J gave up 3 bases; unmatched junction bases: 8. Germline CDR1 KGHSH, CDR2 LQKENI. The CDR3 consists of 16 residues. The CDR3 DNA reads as TGTGCCAGCTCACCTAGCTATGGGACAGGGGACTACGAGCAGTACTTC. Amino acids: CASSPSYGTGDYEQYF. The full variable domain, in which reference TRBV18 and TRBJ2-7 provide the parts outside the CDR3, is NAGVMQNPRHLVRRRGQEARLRCSPMKGHSHVYWYRQLPEEGLKFMVYLQKENIIDESGMPKERFSAEFPKEGPSILRIQQVVRGDSAAYFCASSPSYGTGDYEQYFGPGTRLTVT.

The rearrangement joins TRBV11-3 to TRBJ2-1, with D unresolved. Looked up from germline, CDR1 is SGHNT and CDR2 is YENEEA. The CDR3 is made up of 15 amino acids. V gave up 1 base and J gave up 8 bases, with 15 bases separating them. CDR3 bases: TGTGCCAGCAGCTTAGGTTTTTCCGGTACGGATGAGCAGTTCTTC. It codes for CASSLGFSGTDEQFF.

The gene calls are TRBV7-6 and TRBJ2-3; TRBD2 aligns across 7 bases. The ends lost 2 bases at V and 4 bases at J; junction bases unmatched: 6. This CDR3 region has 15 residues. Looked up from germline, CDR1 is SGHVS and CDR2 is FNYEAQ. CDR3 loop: CASSLFAGVADTQYF. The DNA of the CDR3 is TGTGCCAGCAGCTTATTTGCGGGGGTGGCAGATACGCAGTATTTT.

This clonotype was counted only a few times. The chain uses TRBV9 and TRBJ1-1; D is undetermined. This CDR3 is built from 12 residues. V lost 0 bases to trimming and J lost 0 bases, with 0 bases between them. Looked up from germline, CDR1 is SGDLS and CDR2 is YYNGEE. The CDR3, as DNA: TGTGCCAGCAGCGTAGTGAACACTGAAGCTTTCTTT. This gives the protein CASSVVNTEAFF.

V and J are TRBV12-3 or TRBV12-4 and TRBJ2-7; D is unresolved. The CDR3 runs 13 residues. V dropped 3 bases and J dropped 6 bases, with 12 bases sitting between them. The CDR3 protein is CASSLRTGLEQYF. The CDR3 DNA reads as TGTGCCAGCAGTTTGAGGACGGGCCTCGAGCAGTACTTC.

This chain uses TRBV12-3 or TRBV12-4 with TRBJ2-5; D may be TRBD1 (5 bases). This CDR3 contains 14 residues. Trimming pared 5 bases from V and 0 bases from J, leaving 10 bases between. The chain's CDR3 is CASSRQYYQETQYF. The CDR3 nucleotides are TGTGCCAGCAGTCGACAGTACTACCAAGAGACCCAGTACTTC.

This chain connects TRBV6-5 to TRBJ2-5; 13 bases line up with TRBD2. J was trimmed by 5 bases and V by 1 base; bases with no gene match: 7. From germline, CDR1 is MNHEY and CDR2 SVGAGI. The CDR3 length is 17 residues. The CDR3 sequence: CASSYFGLAGAEETQYF. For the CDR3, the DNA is TGTGCCAGCAGTTACTTTGGACTAGCGGGAGCAGAGGAGACCCAGTACTTC.

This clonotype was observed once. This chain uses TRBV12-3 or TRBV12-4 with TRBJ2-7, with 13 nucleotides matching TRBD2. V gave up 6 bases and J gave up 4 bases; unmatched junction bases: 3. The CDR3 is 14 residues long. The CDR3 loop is CASSTLAGGYEQYF. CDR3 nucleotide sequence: TGTGCCAGCAGCACACTAGCGGGGGGGTACGAGCAGTACTTC.

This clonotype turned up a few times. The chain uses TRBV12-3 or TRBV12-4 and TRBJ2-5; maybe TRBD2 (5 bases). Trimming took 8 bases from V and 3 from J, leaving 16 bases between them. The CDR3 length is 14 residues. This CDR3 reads CASLSYPGKETQYF. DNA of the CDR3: TGTGCCAGCCTCTCATATCCGGGAAAAGAGACCCAGTACTTC.

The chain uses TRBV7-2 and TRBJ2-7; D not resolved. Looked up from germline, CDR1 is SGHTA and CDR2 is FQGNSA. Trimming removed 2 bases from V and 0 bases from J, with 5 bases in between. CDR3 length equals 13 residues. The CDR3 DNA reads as TGTGCCAGCAGCTTACTCGCCTCCTACGAGCAGTACTTC. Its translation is CASSLLASYEQYF.

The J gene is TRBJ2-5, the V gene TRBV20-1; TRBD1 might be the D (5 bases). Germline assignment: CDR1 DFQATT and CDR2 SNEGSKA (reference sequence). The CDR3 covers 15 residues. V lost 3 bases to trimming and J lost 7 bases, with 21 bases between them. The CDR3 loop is CSASFPGARQGTQYF. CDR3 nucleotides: TGCAGTGCTAGTTTCCCAGGAGCCCGGCAGGGGACCCAGTACTTC.